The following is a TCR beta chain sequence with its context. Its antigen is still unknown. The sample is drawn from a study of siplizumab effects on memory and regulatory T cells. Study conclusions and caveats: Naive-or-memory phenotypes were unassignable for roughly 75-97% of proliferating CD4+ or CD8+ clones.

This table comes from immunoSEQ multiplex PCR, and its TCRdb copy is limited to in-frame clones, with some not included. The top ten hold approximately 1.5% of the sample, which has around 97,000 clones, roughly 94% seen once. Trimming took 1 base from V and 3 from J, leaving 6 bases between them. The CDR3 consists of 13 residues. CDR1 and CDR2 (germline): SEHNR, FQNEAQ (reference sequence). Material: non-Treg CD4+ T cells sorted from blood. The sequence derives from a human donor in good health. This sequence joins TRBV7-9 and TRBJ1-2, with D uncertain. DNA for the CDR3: TGTGCCAGCAGCTTAGACAGAGACTATGGCTACACCTTC. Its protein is CASSLDRDYGYTF.